The 2 T cell receptor beta chains presented below share a single source sample, sequenced in a study of CD8 T cells in ankylosing spondylitis. These receptors' antigens are unknown. TCRdb ran MiXCR on the 5' RACE reads and lists one entry per CDR3 protein. The sample yields roughly 700,000 distinct CDR3 sequences, around 20% seen once. Study-level findings and limits: A TCR beta motif of fewer than 10 highly homologous variants seemed to mark ankylosing spondylitis blood.

The sample taken for sequencing was blood, either unsorted or a sorted T cell fraction (not recorded which). The receptor source for this set is a male donor with ankylosing spondylitis.

The chain joins TRBV20-1 to TRBJ2-7, with D perhaps matching TRBD1 (6 bases). V was trimmed by 0 bases and J by 4 bases, leaving 19 bases between them. Looked up from germline, CDR1 is DFQATT and CDR2 is SNEGSKA (reference sequence). CDR3 length equals 16 residues. DNA for the CDR3: TGCAGTGCTAGAGATGCGCGCCGGGACACCTTTTACGAGCAGTACTTC. It is translated as CSARDARRDTFYEQYF.

This clonotype has just a few counts. The rearrangement uses TRBV28 and TRBJ2-7, with 8 bases matching TRBD1. This CDR3 is 14 amino acids long. With 7 bases clipped from V and 0 bases from J, the junction kept 5 bases outside the gene matches. Germline V gene lookup returns CDR1 MDHEN and CDR2 SYDVKM. The CDR3 DNA reads TGTGCCAGCAAACCCGGGACAGGCTCCTACGAGCAGTACTTC. Protein product: CASKPGTGSYEQYF.